The next 5 T cell receptor beta chains were all read from a single sample in a study of PD-L1 blockade in urothelial cancer. The data were produced by immunoSEQ multiplex PCR, yet TCRdb's version contains in-frame clones alone and is incomplete. The table shows about 51,000 clones, with around 88% occurring only once. The sample was PBMCs, taken around atezolizumab (anti-PD-L1) treatment. Every receptor here comes from a man in his 60s with urothelial cancer.

This chain joins TRBV28 and TRBJ1-4; D possibly corresponds to TRBD1 (5 bases). The CDR3 totals 15 residues. Trimming removed 3 bases at V and 5 bases at J, with 13 bases between. Per the germline V gene, CDR1 is MDHEN and CDR2 is SYDVKM. This CDR3 reads CASSFRASVNEKLFF. The CDR3 DNA reads TGTGCCAGCAGTTTCAGGGCCAGCGTCAATGAAAAACTGTTTTTT.

The CDR3 DNA sequence: TGTGCCAGCAGTTACTCGAAGCACGGCCTGAGGGCTTTCTTT. This codes for CASSYSKHGLRAFF. The chain links TRBV6-5 to TRBJ1-1; D is unclear. V lost 0 bases and J 11 bases, leaving 16 bases between the germline ends. The CDR3 runs 14 residues. CDR1 and CDR2 from the germline V gene are MNHEY and SVGAGI.

The sample holds a few counts of this clone. V and J are TRBV6-1 and TRBJ2-1; D might be TRBD2 (7 bases). This CDR3 contains 15 residues. Germline lookup yields CDR1 MNHNS and CDR2 SASEGT. Trimming removed 10 bases at V and 8 bases at J, with 24 bases between. CDR3 amino acids: CATKGEGGRMYEQFF. In DNA, the CDR3 is TGTGCCACCAAGGGGGAGGGGGGCAGGATGTATGAGCAGTTCTTC.

The chain links TRBV28 to TRBJ1-5, with TRBD1 identical over 7 bases. Unmatched junction bases numbered 8, after V lost 6 bases and J lost 6 bases. CDR1 and CDR2 from the germline V gene are MDHEN and SYDVKM. This CDR3 is built from 14 residues. CDR3 sequence reads: CASRPGTVSQPQHF. The CDR3 coding sequence is TGTGCCAGCAGACCCGGGACAGTGTCTCAGCCCCAGCATTTT.

This chain joins TRBV23-1 and TRBJ1-1; unclear D gene. TRBV23-1 is given ORF status, its function remaining uncertain. The CDR3 runs 14 residues. Trimming cost V 3 bases and J 3 bases, with 11 bases left between them. This chain's CDR3 is CASSQPDIDTEAFF. DNA for the CDR3: TGCGCCAGCAGTCAGCCCGACATCGACACTGAAGCTTTCTTT.